This TCR beta chain is from a study of beta chain features in type 1 diabetes. Study conclusions and caveats: Significant though moderate, a shortening of TCRB CDR3s appeared in all four CD4+ subsets of Type 1 diabetes patients.

On this clone: Its antigen remains unidentified.

The CDR3 consists of 15 residues. The germline gives CDR1 SGDLS, CDR2 YYNGEE. V lost 2 bases and J lost 0, with 12 bases in between. A sort by CD45RO/CCR7/CD25/CD127/CD95/CD27 yielded CD4+ naive, central memory, regulatory and stem cell-like memory cells. Reverse transcribing all isolated RNA meant expressed TCRB transcripts were sequenced. Sequencing was performed with immunoSEQ multiplex PCR; in TCRdb, only in-frame clones are kept and a portion is missing. Here the sample spans about 320,000 clones, around 15% being singletons. Sequenced: central memory CD4+ T cells from blood. The clonotype was recovered from a man between 25 and 39 years old in good health. The rearrangement uses TRBV9 and TRBJ2-7; D tentatively reads TRBD1 or TRBD2 (5 bases each). The CDR3 sequence is CASSVRDGISYEQYF. The DNA for the CDR3 is TGTGCCAGCAGCGTTAGGGACGGTATCTCCTACGAGCAGTACTTC.